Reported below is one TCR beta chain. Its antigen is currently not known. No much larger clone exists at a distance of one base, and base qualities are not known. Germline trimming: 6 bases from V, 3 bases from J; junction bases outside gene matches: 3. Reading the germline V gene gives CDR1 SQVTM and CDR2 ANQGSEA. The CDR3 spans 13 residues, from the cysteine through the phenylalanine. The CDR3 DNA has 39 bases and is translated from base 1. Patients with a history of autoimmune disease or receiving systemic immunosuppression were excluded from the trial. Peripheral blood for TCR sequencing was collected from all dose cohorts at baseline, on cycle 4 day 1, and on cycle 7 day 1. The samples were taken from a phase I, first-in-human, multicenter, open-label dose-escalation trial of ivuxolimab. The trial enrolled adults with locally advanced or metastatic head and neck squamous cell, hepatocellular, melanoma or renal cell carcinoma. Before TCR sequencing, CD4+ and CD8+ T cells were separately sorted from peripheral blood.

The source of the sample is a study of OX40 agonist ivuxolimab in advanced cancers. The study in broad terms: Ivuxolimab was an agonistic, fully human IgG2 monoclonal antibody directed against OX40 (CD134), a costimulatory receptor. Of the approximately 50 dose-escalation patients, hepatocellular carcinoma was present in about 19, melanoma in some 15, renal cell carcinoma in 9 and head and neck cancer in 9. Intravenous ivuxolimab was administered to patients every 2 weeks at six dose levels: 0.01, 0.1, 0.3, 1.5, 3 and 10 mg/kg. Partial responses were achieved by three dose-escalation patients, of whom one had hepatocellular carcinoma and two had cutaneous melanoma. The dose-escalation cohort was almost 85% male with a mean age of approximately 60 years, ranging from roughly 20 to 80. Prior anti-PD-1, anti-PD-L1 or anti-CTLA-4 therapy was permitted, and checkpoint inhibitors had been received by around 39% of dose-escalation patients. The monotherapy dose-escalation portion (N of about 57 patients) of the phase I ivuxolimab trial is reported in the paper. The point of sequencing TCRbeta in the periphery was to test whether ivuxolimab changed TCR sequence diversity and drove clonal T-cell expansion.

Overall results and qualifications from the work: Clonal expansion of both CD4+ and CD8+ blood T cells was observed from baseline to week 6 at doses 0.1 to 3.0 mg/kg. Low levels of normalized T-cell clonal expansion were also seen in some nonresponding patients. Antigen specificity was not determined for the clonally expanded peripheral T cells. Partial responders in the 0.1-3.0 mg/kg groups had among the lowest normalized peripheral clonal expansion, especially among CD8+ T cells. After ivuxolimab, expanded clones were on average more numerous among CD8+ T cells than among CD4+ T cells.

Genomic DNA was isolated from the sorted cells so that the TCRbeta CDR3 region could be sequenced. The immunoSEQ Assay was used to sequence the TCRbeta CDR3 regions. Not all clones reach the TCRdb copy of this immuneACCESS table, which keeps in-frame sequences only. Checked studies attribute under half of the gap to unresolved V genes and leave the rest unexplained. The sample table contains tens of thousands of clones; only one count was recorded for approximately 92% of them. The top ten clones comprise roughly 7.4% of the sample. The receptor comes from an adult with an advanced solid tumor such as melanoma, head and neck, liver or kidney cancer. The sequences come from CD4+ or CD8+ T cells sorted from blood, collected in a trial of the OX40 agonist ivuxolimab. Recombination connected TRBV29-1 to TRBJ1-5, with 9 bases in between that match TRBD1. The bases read TGCAGCGTGGGGACAGGGCTCAATCAGCCCCAGCATTTT. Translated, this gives CSVGTGLNQPQHF.